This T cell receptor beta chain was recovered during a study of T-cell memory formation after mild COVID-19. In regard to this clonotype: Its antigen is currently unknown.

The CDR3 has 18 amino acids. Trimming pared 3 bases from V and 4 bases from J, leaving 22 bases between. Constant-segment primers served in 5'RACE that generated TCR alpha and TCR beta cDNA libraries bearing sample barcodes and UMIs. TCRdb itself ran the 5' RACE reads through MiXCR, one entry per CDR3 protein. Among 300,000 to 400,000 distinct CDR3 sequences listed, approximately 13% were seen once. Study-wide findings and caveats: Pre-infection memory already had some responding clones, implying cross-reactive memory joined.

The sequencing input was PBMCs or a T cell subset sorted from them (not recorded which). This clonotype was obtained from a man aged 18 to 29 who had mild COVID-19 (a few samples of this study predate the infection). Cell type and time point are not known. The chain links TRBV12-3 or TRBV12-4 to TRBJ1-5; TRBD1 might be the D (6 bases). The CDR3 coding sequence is TGTGCCAGCAGTTTGGGAGAGGGGGACCGAGGGGTTAATCAGCCCCAGCATTTT. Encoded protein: CASSLGEGDRGVNQPQHF.